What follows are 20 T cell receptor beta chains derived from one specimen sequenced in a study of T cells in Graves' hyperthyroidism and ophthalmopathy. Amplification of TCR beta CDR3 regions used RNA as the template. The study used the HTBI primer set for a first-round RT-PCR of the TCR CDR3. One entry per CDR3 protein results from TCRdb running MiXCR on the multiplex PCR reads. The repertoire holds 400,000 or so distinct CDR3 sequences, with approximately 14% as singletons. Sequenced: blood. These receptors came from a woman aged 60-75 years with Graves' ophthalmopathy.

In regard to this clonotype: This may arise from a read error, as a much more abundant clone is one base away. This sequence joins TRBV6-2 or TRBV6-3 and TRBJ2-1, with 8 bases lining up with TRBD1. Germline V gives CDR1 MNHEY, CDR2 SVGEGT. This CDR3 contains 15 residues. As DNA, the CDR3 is TGTACCAGCAGTGACGGACAGGGTTCCTACAATGAGCAGTTCTTC. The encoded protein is CTSSDGQGSYNEQFF.

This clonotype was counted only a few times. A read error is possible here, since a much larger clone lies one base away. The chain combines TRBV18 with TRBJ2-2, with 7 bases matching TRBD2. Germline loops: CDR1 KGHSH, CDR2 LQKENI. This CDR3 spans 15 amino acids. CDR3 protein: CAGSLGLSNTGELFF. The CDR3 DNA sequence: TGTGCCGGCTCACTGGGACTATCGAACACCGGGGAGCTGTTTTTT.

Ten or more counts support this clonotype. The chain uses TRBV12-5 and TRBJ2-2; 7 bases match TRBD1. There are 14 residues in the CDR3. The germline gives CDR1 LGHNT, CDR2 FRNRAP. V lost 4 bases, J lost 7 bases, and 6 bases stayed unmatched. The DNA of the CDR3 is TGTGCTAGTGGTTCCACAACAGGGGACGGGGAGCTGTTTTTT. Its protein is CASGSTTGDGELFF. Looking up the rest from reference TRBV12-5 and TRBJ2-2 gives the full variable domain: DARVTQTPRHKVTEMGQEVTMRCQPILGHNTVFWYRQTMMQGLELLAYFRNRAPLDDSGMPKDRFSAEMPDATLATLKIQPSEPRDSAVYFCASGSTTGDGELFFGEGSRLTVL.

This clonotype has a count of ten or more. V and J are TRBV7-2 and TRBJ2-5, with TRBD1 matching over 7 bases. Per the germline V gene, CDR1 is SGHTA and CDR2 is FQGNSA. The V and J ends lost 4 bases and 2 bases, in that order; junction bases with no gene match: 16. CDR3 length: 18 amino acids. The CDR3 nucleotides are TGTGCCAGCAGCTCCGAACCAACAGGGGCTTTTGCACAAGAGACCCAGTACTTC. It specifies CASSSEPTGAFAQETQYF.

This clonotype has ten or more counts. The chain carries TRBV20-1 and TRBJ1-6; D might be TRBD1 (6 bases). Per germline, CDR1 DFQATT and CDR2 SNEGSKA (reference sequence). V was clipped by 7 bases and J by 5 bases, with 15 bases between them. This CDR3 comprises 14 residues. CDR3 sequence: CSVREGQHNSPLHF. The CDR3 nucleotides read TGCAGTGTCAGAGAGGGACAACATAATTCACCCCTCCACTTT.

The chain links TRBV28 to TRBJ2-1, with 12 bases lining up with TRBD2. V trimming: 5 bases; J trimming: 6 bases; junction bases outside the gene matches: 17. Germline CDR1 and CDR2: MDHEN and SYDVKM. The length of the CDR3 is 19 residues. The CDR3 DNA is TGTGCCAGCAGTCCCCCCGCTAGCGGGAGGGCCGGTTTCCTCAATGAGCAGTTCTTC. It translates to CASSPPASGRAGFLNEQFF. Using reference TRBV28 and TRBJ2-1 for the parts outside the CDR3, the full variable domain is DVKVTQSSRYLVKRTGEKVFLECVQDMDHENMFWYRQDPGLGLRLIYFSYDVKMKEKGDIPEGYSVSREKKERFSLILESASTNQTSMYLCASSPPASGRAGFLNEQFFGPGTRLTVL.

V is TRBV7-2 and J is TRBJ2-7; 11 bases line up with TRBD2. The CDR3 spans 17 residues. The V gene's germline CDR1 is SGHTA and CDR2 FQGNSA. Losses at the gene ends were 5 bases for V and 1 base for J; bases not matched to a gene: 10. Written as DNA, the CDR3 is TGTGCCAGCAGCGTTCGACTAGCGGGGAAGGGATCCTACGAGCAGTACTTC. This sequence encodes CASSVRLAGKGSYEQYF. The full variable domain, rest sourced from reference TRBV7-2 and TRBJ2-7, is GAGVSQSPSNKVTEKGKDVELRCDPISGHTALYWYRQSLGQGLEFLIYFQGNSAPDKSGLPSDRFSAERTGGSVSTLTIQRTQQEDSAVYLCASSVRLAGKGSYEQYFGPGTRLTVT.

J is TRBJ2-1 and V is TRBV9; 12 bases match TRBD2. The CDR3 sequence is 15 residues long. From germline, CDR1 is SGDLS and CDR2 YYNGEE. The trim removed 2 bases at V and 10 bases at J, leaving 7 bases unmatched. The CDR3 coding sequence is TGTGCCAGCAGCGTCCTAGCGGGAGGGAAAAGGGAGCAGTTCTTC. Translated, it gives CASSVLAGGKREQFF.

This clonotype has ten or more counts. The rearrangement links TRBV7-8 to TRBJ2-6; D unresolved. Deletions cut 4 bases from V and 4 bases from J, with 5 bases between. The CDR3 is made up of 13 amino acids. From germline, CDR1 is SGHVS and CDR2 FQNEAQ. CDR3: CASSWPGANVLTF. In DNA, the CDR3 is TGTGCCAGCAGCTGGCCCGGGGCCAACGTCCTGACTTTC.

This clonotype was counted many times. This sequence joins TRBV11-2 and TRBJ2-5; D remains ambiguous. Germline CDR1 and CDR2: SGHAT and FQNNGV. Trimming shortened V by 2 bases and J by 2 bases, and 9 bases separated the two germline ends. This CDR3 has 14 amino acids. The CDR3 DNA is TGTGCCAGCAGCTTACTCCGGCGACAAGAGACCCAGTACTTC. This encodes CASSLLRRQETQYF. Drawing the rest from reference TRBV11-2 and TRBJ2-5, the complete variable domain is EAGVAQSPRYKIIEKRQSVAFWCNPISGHATLYWYQQILGQGPKLLIQFQNNGVVDDSQLPKDRFSAERLKGVDSTLKIQPAKLEDSAVYLCASSLLRRQETQYFGPGTRLLVL.

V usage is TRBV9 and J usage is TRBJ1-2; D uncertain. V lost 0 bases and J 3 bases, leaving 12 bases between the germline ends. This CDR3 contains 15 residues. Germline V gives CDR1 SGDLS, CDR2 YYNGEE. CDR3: CASSVGTRTYYGYTF. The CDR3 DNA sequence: TGTGCCAGCAGCGTAGGTACCCGGACCTACTATGGCTACACCTTC.

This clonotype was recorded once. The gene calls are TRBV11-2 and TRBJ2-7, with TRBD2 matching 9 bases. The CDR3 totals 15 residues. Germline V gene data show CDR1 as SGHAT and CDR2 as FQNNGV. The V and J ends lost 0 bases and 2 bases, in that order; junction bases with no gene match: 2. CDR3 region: CASSLEVAGAYEQYF. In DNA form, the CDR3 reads TGTGCCAGCAGCTTAGAGGTAGCGGGAGCCTACGAGCAGTACTTC. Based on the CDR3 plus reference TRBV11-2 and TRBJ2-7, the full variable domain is EAGVAQSPRYKIIEKRQSVAFWCNPISGHATLYWYQQILGQGPKLLIQFQNNGVVDDSQLPKDRFSAERLKGVDSTLKIQPAKLEDSAVYLCASSLEVAGAYEQYFGPGTRLTVT.

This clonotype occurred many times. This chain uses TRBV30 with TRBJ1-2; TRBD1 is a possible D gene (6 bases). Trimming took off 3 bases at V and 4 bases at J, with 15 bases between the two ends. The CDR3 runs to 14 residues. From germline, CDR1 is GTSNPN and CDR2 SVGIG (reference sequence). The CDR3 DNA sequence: TGTGCCTGGAGGTCACAGGGAAGTGCCTATGGCTACACCTTC. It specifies CAWRSQGSAYGYTF.

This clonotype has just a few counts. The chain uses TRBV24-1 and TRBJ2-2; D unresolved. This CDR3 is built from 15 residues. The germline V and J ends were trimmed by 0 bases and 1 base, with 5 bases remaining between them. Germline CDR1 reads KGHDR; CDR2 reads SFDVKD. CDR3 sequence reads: CATSDLEENTGELFF. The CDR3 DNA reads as TGTGCCACCAGTGATTTGGAGGAGAACACCGGGGAGCTGTTTTTT.

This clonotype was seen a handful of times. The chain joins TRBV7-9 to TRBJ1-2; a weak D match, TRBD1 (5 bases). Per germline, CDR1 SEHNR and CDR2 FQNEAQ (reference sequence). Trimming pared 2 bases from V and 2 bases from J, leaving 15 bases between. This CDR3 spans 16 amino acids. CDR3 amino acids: CASSLRGPPTNYGYTF. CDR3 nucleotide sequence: TGTGCCAGCAGCTTAAGGGGACCCCCGACGAACTATGGCTACACCTTC.

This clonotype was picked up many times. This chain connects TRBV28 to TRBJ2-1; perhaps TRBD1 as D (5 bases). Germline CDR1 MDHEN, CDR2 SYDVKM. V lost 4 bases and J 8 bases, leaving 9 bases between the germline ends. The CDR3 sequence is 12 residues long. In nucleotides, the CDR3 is TGTGCCAGCAGTTCAAGGGGCGATGAGCAGTTCTTC. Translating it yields CASSSRGDEQFF.

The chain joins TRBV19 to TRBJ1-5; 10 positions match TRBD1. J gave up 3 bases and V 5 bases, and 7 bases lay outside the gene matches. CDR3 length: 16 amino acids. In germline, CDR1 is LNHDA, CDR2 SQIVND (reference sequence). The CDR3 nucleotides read TGTGCCAGTAGTGGGATGACAGGGGGCTACAATCAGCCCCAGCATTTT. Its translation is CASSGMTGGYNQPQHF.

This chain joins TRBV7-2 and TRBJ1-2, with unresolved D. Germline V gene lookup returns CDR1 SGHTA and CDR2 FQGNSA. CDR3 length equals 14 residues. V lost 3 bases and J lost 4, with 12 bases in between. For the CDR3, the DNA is TGTGCCAGCAGCTTGACCCCGGTGAGCTATGGCTACACCTTC. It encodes CASSLTPVSYGYTF.

The CDR3 sequence is CASSLETSGRTNEQFF. The DNA for the CDR3 is TGTGCCAGCAGCCTTGAGACTAGCGGGAGGACGAATGAGCAGTTCTTC. This chain joins TRBV4-2 and TRBJ2-1, with 13 bases fitting TRBD2. Unmatched junction bases numbered 7, after V lost 4 bases and J lost 7 bases. The germline V gene has CDR1 LGHNA and CDR2 YNFKEQ. The CDR3 length is 16 residues.

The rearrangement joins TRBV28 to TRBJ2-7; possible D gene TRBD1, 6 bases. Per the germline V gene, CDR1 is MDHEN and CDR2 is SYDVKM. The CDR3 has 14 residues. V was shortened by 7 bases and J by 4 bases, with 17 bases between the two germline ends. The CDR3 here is CASIQGRVGYEQYF. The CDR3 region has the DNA TGTGCCAGCATACAGGGTAGGGTCGGTTACGAGCAGTACTTC.